One and the same sample provided the 7 T cell receptor beta chains below, sequenced in a study of T-cell memory formation after mild COVID-19. A single record per CDR3 protein comes from TCRdb applying MiXCR to the 5' RACE reads. The sample holds roughly 99,000 distinct CDR3 sequences; approximately 14% are singletons and the top ten take 35% to 40%. Sequenced sample: PBMCs or a T cell subset sorted from them (not recorded which). Every receptor here comes from a young man who had mild COVID-19 (a few samples of this study predate the infection). Cell type and time point are not known.

The rearrangement links TRBV13 to TRBJ2-5; 11 bases line up with TRBD2. The V gene's germline CDR1 is PRHDT and CDR2 FYEKMQ (reference sequence). Trimming took 4 bases from V and 5 from J; bases not matched to a gene: 3. This CDR3 has 14 amino acids. The CDR3 spells CASSSRTSGETQYF. The CDR3 bases are TGTGCCAGCAGCTCCCGGACTAGCGGGGAGACCCAGTACTTC.

The table lists this clonotype with a few counts. V gene TRBV5-1 combines with J gene TRBJ2-3; a weak D match, TRBD2 (6 bases). Germline lookup yields CDR1 SGHRS and CDR2 YFSETQ. V dropped 3 bases and J dropped 6 bases, with 14 bases sitting between them. This CDR3 is built from 14 residues. CDR3 amino acids: CASSSDYRSDTQYF. Written as DNA, the CDR3 is TGCGCCAGCAGCTCGGACTACAGAAGCGATACGCAGTATTTT.

The rearrangement links TRBV13 to TRBJ1-1; D possibly corresponds to TRBD1 (5 bases). Trimming removed 5 bases from V and 5 bases from J, with 27 bases in between. In germline, CDR1 is PRHDT, CDR2 FYEKMQ (reference sequence). The CDR3 is 18 residues long. The CDR3 DNA reads as TGTGCCAGCAGCCCCCAAGTACTAAGGCTCGGGGGGGGGACTGAAGCTTTCTTT. Translation: CASSPQVLRLGGGTEAFF.

The genes are TRBV7-9 and TRBJ2-5; D call uncertain. Trimming shortened V by 2 bases and J by 5 bases, and 18 bases separated the two germline ends. This CDR3 comprises 16 residues. Germline V gene data show CDR1 as SEHNR and CDR2 as FQNEAQ (reference sequence). The CDR3 region has the DNA TGTGCCAGCAGCTTACCCCGCGGCTCTATGGGGGAGACCCAGTACTTC. This gives the protein CASSLPRGSMGETQYF.

The chain is built from TRBV6-2 or TRBV6-3 and TRBJ2-1; D uncertain. Germline V gene data show CDR1 as MNHEY and CDR2 as SVGEGT. This CDR3 has 11 residues. V lost 6 bases, J lost 9 bases, and 9 bases lay in between. The CDR3 spells CASRFLREQFF. In DNA, the CDR3 is TGTGCCAGCAGGTTCCTGCGTGAGCAGTTCTTC.

CDR3 sequence (DNA): TGCAGTGCTATACCGGGGACTAACACCGGGGAGCTGTTTTTT. Translating gives CSAIPGTNTGELFF. This chain links TRBV20-1 with TRBJ2-2; TRBD2 is a possible D gene (6 bases). Germline CDR1 DFQATT, CDR2 SNEGSKA (reference sequence). Trimming pared 4 bases from V and 2 bases from J, leaving 11 bases between. The CDR3 sequence is 14 residues long.

The chain has TRBV10-3 and TRBJ2-3; 9 bases line up with TRBD1. J gave up 4 bases and V 6 bases, and 8 bases lay outside the gene matches. CDR3 length: 15 residues. Germline V gene data show CDR1 as ENHRY and CDR2 as SYGVKD. The CDR3 here is CAIRTGGGYADTQYF. The CDR3 region has the DNA TGTGCCATCAGGACAGGGGGAGGTTATGCAGATACGCAGTATTTT.